These 17 T cell receptor beta chains originate from one sample sequenced in a study of T cell responses to AZD1222 COVID-19 vaccine. The method was immunoSEQ multiplex PCR; TCRdb's version includes in-frame clones alone and lacks a portion of them. The table has 180,000 or so clones, roughly nine tenths seen once. Source: peripheral blood, taken 28 days after the second AZD1222 dose. The origin of the receptors is an adult who received the AZD1222 COVID-19 vaccine.

The chain uses TRBV19 and TRBJ1-5; 12 positions agree with TRBD1. CDR1 LNHDA and CDR2 SQIVND come from the germline V gene (reference sequence). The CDR3 totals 15 residues. J was trimmed by 3 bases and V by 5 bases; bases with no gene match: 2. In DNA form, the CDR3 reads TGTGCCAGTAGTCCGGGACAGGGGGCCAATCAGCCCCAGCATTTT. It specifies CASSPGQGANQPQHF.

The chain links TRBV7-3 to TRBJ1-3, with D unclear. CDR1 and CDR2 (germline): SGHTA, FQGTGA. The V and J ends lost 11 bases and 2 bases respectively, with 10 bases between them. CDR3 length: 12 residues. The CDR3 loop is CAPRGTGNTIYF. The DNA for the CDR3 is TGTGCCCCCCGCGGCACTGGAAACACCATATATTTT.

The J gene is TRBJ1-2, the V gene TRBV5-1; a possible D gene is TRBD1 (5 bases). The ends were cut back, 0 bases at V and 5 bases at J, with 8 bases in the middle. Germline assignment: CDR1 SGHRS and CDR2 YFSETQ. The length of the CDR3 is 13 residues. DNA of the CDR3: TGCGCCAGCAGCTTGGACCAGGGATATGGCTACACCTTC. Protein: CASSLDQGYGYTF.

V and J are TRBV6-1 and TRBJ1-1; D uncertain. The CDR3 loop spans 13 amino acids. V was trimmed by 0 bases and J by 8 bases, leaving 10 bases between them. Germline V gene data show CDR1 as MNHNS and CDR2 as SASEGT. CDR3 DNA sequence: TGTGCCAGCAGTGAAGCGGTGAACAGAGAAGCTTTCTTT. Translation: CASSEAVNREAFF.

Written as DNA, the CDR3 is TGCGCCAGCAGTCAGACTCTACCTTCCTACAATGAGCAGTTCTTC. Its protein is CASSQTLPSYNEQFF. The V gene is TRBV4-1, the J gene TRBJ2-1, with D unclear. CDR1 MGHRA and CDR2 YSYEKL come from the germline V gene. The CDR3 loop spans 15 amino acids. Trimming took 6 bases from V and 1 from J, leaving 13 bases between them.

The CDR3 spells CASSQQGNYGYTF. CDR3 DNA sequence: TGTGCCAGCAGTCAACAGGGGAACTATGGCTACACCTTC. V and J are TRBV28 and TRBJ1-2, with TRBD1 identical over 7 bases. This CDR3 is built from 13 residues. Per germline, CDR1 MDHEN and CDR2 SYDVKM. V dropped 5 bases and J dropped 2; count of bases not matched to a gene: 2.

This clone has a single count. The chain employs TRBV6-2 or TRBV6-3 and TRBJ2-1; 10 bases fit TRBD2. Germline V CDR1 and CDR2: MNHEY, SVGEGT. The CDR3 is made up of 15 amino acids. With V trimmed by 2 bases and J by 8 bases, 6 bases remained unmatched. CDR3 in amino acids: CASSYRASGSYEQFF. CDR3 coding DNA: TGTGCCAGCAGTTACCGGGCTAGCGGGAGTTATGAGCAGTTCTTC.

In this sample, this clone turned up once. V usage is TRBV19 and J usage is TRBJ1-2; weak D call: TRBD1 (5 bases). V was pared by 6 bases and J by 4 bases, with 24 bases between. Germline lookup yields CDR1 LNHDA and CDR2 SQIVND (reference sequence). CDR3 length: 17 residues. In nucleotides, the CDR3 is TGTGCCAGTAGCACAGGCCGGGCGAATCCTTCAATCTATGGCTACACCTTC. Residues: CASSTGRANPSIYGYTF.

The chain uses TRBV12-3 or TRBV12-4 and TRBJ2-1; D is unresolved. The V end was cut by 6 bases, the J end by 8 bases, with 14 bases between. CDR3 length: 13 residues. The CDR3 protein is CASSQTPGDEQFF. As DNA, the CDR3 is TGTGCCAGCAGCCAAACCCCGGGTGATGAGCAGTTCTTC.

The chain couples TRBV14 to TRBJ2-7; tentatively, D is TRBD1 (5 bases). Germline V gene data show CDR1 as SGHDN and CDR2 as FVKESK. The CDR3 loop spans 15 amino acids. Trimming removed 1 base from V and 0 bases from J, with 10 bases in between. The CDR3 sequence: CASSQGTLTSYEQYF. The CDR3 nucleotides read TGTGCCAGCAGCCAAGGGACACTAACCTCCTACGAGCAGTACTTC.

V usage is TRBV19 and J usage is TRBJ1-1, with D possibly being TRBD1 (6 bases). CDR3 length: 13 residues. Germline V gene sequence: CDR1 LNHDA, CDR2 SQIVND (reference sequence). The V end was cut by 4 bases, the J end by 10 bases, with 16 bases between. The CDR3 region is CASSRGGFPPAFF. CDR3 DNA sequence: TGTGCCAGTAGTAGAGGGGGGTTCCCTCCAGCTTTCTTT.

This sequence joins TRBV2 and TRBJ1-6; 8 positions agree with TRBD1. V shed 7 bases and J 4 bases; nucleotides not matched to a gene: 9. Germline V gene data show CDR1 as SNHLY and CDR2 as FYNNEI. The CDR3 extends over 16 amino acids. The CDR3 region has the DNA TGTGCCAGCAAAATGGACAGGGCCACTTATAATTCACCCCTCCACTTT. As protein: CASKMDRATYNSPLHF.

The rearrangement joins TRBV7-3 to TRBJ2-7; 7 nucleotides match TRBD1. CDR1 is SGHTA, CDR2 FQGTGA, per germline. This CDR3 is 18 amino acids long. Unmatched junction bases numbered 17, after V lost 4 bases and J lost 2 bases. The CDR3 protein is CASSYTRGDRELPYEQYF. For the CDR3, the DNA is TGTGCCAGCAGCTATACCAGGGGTGACAGGGAGTTACCCTACGAGCAGTACTTC.

The chain employs TRBV5-4 and TRBJ1-1; D uncertain. Germline values: CDR1 SGHNT, CDR2 YYREEE (reference sequence). The CDR3 spans 13 residues. Deletions cut 2 bases from V and 8 bases from J, with 13 bases between. CDR3 amino acids: CASSLNSAREAFF. Here the CDR3 DNA reads TGTGCCAGCAGCTTAAACAGCGCGAGGGAAGCTTTCTTT.

The table lists this clone with a few counts. The genes are TRBV19 and TRBJ1-6; D not certain. Germline CDR1 and CDR2: LNHDA and SQIVND (reference sequence). V lost 7 bases and J lost 0, with 10 bases in between. The length of the CDR3 is 15 residues. In DNA, the CDR3 is TGTGCCAGTAAGAAACTGAGCTCCTATAATTCACCCCTCCACTTT. It encodes CASKKLSSYNSPLHF.

The CDR3 loop is CASSAYTSGTGGPSNQPQHF. Here the CDR3 DNA reads TGTGCCAGCAGTGCCTACACCTCCGGGACAGGGGGACCTAGCAATCAGCCCCAGCATTTT. J is TRBJ1-5 and V is TRBV28; TRBD1 matches at 11 bases. This CDR3 comprises 20 residues. The germline V gene has CDR1 MDHEN and CDR2 SYDVKM. The trim removed 5 bases at V and 0 bases at J, leaving 15 bases unmatched.

The chain joins TRBV29-1 to TRBJ1-4; 9 nucleotides match TRBD1. CDR3 length equals 14 residues. With 7 bases clipped from V and 4 bases from J, the junction kept 7 bases outside the gene matches. From germline, CDR1 is SQVTM and CDR2 ANQGSEA. The CDR3 protein is CSAFDRGINEKLFF. CDR3 sequence (DNA): TGCAGCGCCTTCGACAGGGGGATTAATGAAAAACTGTTTTTT.